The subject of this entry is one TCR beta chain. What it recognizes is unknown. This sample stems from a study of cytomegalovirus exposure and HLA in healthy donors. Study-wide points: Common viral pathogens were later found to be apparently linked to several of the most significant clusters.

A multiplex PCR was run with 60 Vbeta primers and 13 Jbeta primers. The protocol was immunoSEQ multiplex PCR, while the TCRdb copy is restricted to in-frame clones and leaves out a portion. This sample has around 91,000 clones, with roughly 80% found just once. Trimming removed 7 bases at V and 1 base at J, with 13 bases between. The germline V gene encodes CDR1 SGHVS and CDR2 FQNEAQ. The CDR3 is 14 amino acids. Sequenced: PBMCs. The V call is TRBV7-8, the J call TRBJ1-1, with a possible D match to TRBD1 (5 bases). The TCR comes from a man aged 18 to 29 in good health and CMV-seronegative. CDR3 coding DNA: TGTGCCAGCACCCTATCCCAGGGGAACACTGAAGCTTTCTTT. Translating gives CASTLSQGNTEAFF.